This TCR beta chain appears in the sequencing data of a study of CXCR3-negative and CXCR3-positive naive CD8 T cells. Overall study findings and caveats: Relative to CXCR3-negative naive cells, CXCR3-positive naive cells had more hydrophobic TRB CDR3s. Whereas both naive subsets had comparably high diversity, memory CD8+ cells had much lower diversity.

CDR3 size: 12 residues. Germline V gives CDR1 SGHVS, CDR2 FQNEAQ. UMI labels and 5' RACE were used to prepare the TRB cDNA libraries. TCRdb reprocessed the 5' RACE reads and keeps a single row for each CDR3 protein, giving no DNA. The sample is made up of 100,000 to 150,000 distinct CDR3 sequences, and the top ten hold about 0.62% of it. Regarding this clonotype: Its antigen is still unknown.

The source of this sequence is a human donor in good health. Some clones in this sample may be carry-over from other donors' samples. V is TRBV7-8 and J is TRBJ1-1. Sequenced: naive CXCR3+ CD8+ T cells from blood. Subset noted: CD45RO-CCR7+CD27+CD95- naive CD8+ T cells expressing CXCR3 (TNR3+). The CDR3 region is CASSLGLTEAFF.